The 23 T cell receptor beta chains below come from one sample, sequenced in a study of blood T cells in healthy people across ages. For the second PCR, which ran for about 7 to 11 cycles, a sample-barcoded 5' primer and a J-beta primer mix were used. One entry per CDR3 protein, called by TCRdb with MiXCR from the 5' RACE reads. Of 380,000 or so distinct CDR3 sequences in the sample, roughly half are singletons; the top ten hold over 40%. The sequenced sample was blood. Receptor source: a man in his 60s in good health.

The rearrangement links TRBV6-1 to TRBJ2-5; D is unresolved. The CDR3 sequence is 17 residues long. Germline-derived CDR1 and CDR2 are MNHNS and SASEGT. V was pared by 6 bases and J by 3 bases, with 23 bases between. The DNA for the CDR3 is TGTGCCAGCAGCCGCCCTCACGCTGACACGATAAAAGAGACCCAGTACTTC. Amino acid sequence: CASSRPHADTIKETQYF.

This chain uses TRBV29-1 with TRBJ2-3, with a possible D match to TRBD2 (6 bases). This CDR3 is built from 15 residues. Germline V gives CDR1 SQVTM, CDR2 ANQGSEA. V was cut by 8 bases and J by 2 bases, with 20 bases left in between. CDR3 sequence reads: CSTPPPGRDTDTQYF. CDR3 coding DNA: TGCAGCACCCCCCCACCCGGGAGAGACACAGATACGCAGTATTTT.

The chain recombines TRBV10-3 with TRBJ1-1; tentatively, D is TRBD1 (5 bases). This CDR3 comprises 13 residues. The germline CDR1 and CDR2 sequences are ENHRY and SYGVKD. Trimming stripped 6 bases from V and 1 base from J, with 9 bases between. The DNA of the CDR3 is TGTGCCATCAGCGGGGCTAAGAACACTGAAGCTTTCTTT. Translated, it gives CAISGAKNTEAFF.

This clonotype was seen at least ten times. V is TRBV2 and J is TRBJ2-3; D gene ambiguous. Trimming removed 7 bases at V and 1 base at J, with 12 bases between. The CDR3 totals 14 residues. The germline CDR1 and CDR2 sequences are SNHLY and FYNNEI. The DNA for the CDR3 is TGTGCCAGCACCTCTCTTGGAGGCACAGATACGCAGTATTTT. It translates to CASTSLGGTDTQYF.

The gene calls are TRBV20-1 and TRBJ2-3; 9 bases map to TRBD1. CDR3 size: 15 residues. J was trimmed by 1 base and V by 5 bases; bases with no gene match: 7. CDR1 is DFQATT, CDR2 SNEGSKA, per germline (reference sequence). CDR3 DNA sequence: TGCAGTGCTCAAGACCGGGACAGGGGCACAGATACGCAGTATTTT. Amino acid sequence: CSAQDRDRGTDTQYF.

This clonotype was observed a handful of times. V is TRBV18 and J is TRBJ1-4; D is undetermined. The V gene's germline CDR1 is KGHSH and CDR2 LQKENI. CDR3 size: 14 residues. The V end was cut by 6 bases, the J end by 5 bases, with 13 bases between. The CDR3 DNA is TGTGCCAGCTCCCTCTCAAGCTTAAATGAAAAACTGTTTTTT. Its translation is CASSLSSLNEKLFF.

The V and J genes are TRBV7-9 and TRBJ2-1; D perhaps matches TRBD2 (6 bases). Germline CDR1 SEHNR, CDR2 FQNEAQ (reference sequence). There are 14 residues in the CDR3. Trimming took 7 bases from V and 6 from J, leaving 16 bases between them. For the CDR3, the DNA is TGTGCCAGCATCCATAGCGGTACCCCCAATGAGCAGTTCTTC. This sequence encodes CASIHSGTPNEQFF.

This clonotype was observed a few times. The V and J genes are TRBV11-2 and TRBJ1-2; 9 bases line up with TRBD1. The ends lost 1 base at V and 6 bases at J; junction bases unmatched: 6. This CDR3 spans 15 amino acids. Germline V gene data show CDR1 as SGHAT and CDR2 as FQNNGV. CDR3 sequence: CASSLGGTGSNGYTF. CDR3 sequence (DNA): TGTGCCAGCAGCTTAGGAGGGACAGGGAGTAATGGCTACACCTTC.

The chain uses TRBV14 and TRBJ2-3; D not resolved. CDR1 SGHDN and CDR2 FVKESK come from the germline V gene. The ends were cut back, 4 bases at V and 6 bases at J, with 8 bases in the middle. The CDR3 totals 12 residues. In DNA, the CDR3 is TGTGCCAGCAGCCCTTTTTTGGATACGCAGTATTTT. Translating gives CASSPFLDTQYF.

There are a few counts of this clonotype. The chain employs TRBV6-5 and TRBJ1-2; unclear D gene. The CDR3 consists of 12 residues. V was shortened by 10 bases and J by 0 bases, with 9 bases between the two germline ends. Germline V lookup: CDR1 MNHEY, CDR2 SVGAGI. CDR3 nucleotide sequence: TGTGCCACCGGGAGGGCTAACTATGGCTACACCTTC. Translation gives CATGRANYGYTF.

The table lists this clonotype with many counts. The chain recombines TRBV7-2 with TRBJ2-5; 9 nucleotides match TRBD1. The CDR3 loop spans 17 amino acids. The germline gives CDR1 SGHTA, CDR2 FQGNSA. V was clipped by 4 bases and J by 5 bases; unmatched bases: 14. The CDR3 DNA reads TGTGCCAGCAGCTCCCCAAAACAGACAGGGGGGTTGGAGACCCAGTACTTC. Its translation: CASSSPKQTGGLETQYF.

The CDR3 sequence: CAIRGASGNTIYF. The CDR3 DNA reads as TGTGCCATCCGGGGGGCCTCTGGAAACACCATATATTTT. The J gene is TRBJ1-3, the V gene TRBV10-3; TRBD1 might be the D (6 bases). The V gene's germline CDR1 is ENHRY and CDR2 SYGVKD. V was cut by 8 bases and J by 0 bases, with 8 bases left in between. This CDR3 has 13 residues.

The V call is TRBV12-3 or TRBV12-4, the J call TRBJ2-7, with 12 bases aligning to TRBD2. Near its end, the DNA agrees better with TRBJ2-5, so the J call may be wrong. This CDR3 is 17 amino acids long. This chain's CDR3 is CASRPRGLAGGKETQYF. The CDR3 coding sequence is TGTGCCAGCAGGCCCAGGGGCCTAGCGGGGGGGAAAGAGACCCAGTACTTC.

The genes are TRBV21-1 and TRBJ2-1; the table assigns TRBD2, which was not confirmed against the DNA. TRBV21-1 represents a pseudogene. The CDR3 spans 16 residues. The CDR3 DNA follows: TGTGCCAGCAGCAAAGAAGGTAGCGGGGACACCAATGAGCAGTTCTTC. Translation: CASSKEGSGDTNEQFF.

Of note for this clonotype: One base away lies a much larger clone, so this may be a sequencing read error. The J gene is TRBJ2-3, the V gene TRBV5-1; D assignment may be TRBD1 or TRBD2 (6 bases each). The CDR3 is 14 residues long. The V gene's germline CDR1 is SGHRS and CDR2 YFSETQ. The CDR3 DNA reads TGCGCCTGCAGCCGGAGGGGGGGCACAGATACGCAGTATTTT. Translated: CACSRRGGTDTQYF.

The CDR3 sequence: CAWVQEGTYGYTF. CDR3 DNA sequence: TGTGCCTGGGTCCAGGAGGGGACCTATGGCTACACCTTC. The V and J genes are TRBV30 and TRBJ1-2, with D possibly being TRBD1 (5 bases). Trimming cost V 5 bases and J 4 bases, with 14 bases left between them. Germline assignment: CDR1 GTSNPN and CDR2 SVGIG (reference sequence). The CDR3 sequence is 13 residues long.

In regard to this clonotype: One junction end does not reproduce the germline sequence, and a read error may be involved. V usage is TRBV5-8 and J usage is TRBJ2-1; TRBD1 matches at 10 bases. The germline gives CDR1 SGHTS, CDR2 YDEGEE. The CDR3 has 17 amino acids. The CDR3 DNA follows: TGTGCCAGCAGCTTGTGGAGGACAGGGGGAAAATACAATGAGGAGTTCTTC. It specifies CASSLWRTGGKYNEEFF.

This clonotype was seen more than once but under ten times. This chain connects TRBV6-6 to TRBJ2-5; 8 bases are a match to TRBD2. From germline, CDR1 is MNHNY and CDR2 SVGAGI (reference sequence). The CDR3 has 15 residues. The V gene end was trimmed by 2 bases and the J gene end by 2 bases; junction bases not matched to a gene: 4. The CDR3 spells CASSYERGFQETQYF. The CDR3 DNA follows: TGTGCCAGCAGTTACGAGCGGGGGTTTCAAGAGACCCAGTACTTC.

The V gene is TRBV7-2, the J gene TRBJ2-7; D might be TRBD2 (5 bases). The ends were cut back, 4 bases at V and 7 bases at J, with 14 bases in the middle. Per germline, CDR1 SGHTA and CDR2 FQGNSA. The CDR3 runs to 13 residues. The CDR3 reads CASSSTSYNEQYF. CDR3 DNA: TGTGCCAGCAGCTCAACTAGTTACAATGAGCAGTACTTC.

CDR3 sequence: CSAEDGPYEQYF. CDR3 sequence (DNA): TGCAGTGCTGAAGACGGACCCTACGAGCAGTACTTC. This rearrangement joins TRBV20-1 to TRBJ2-7; D gene uncertain. This CDR3 is 12 amino acids long. The ends were cut back, 5 bases at V and 2 bases at J, with 10 bases in the middle. Germline-derived CDR1 and CDR2 are DFQATT and SNEGSKA (reference sequence).

V is TRBV27 and J is TRBJ2-3, with 9 positions matching TRBD2. The CDR3 is 15 residues long. CDR1 is MNHEY and CDR2 is SMNVEV in the germline V gene (reference sequence). J lost 5 bases, V lost 4 bases, and 7 bases had no gene match. CDR3 coding DNA: TGTGCCAGCAGTTCTGTAGCGGGAGTGGAAGATACGCAGTATTTT. Translating gives CASSSVAGVEDTQYF.

The CDR3: CASSPGTSGGGSYNEQFF. DNA for the CDR3: TGCGCCAGCAGCCCTGGCACTAGCGGAGGGGGGTCCTACAATGAGCAGTTCTTC. The genes are TRBV5-1 and TRBJ2-1; 8 bases are shared with TRBD2. V trimming: 4 bases; J trimming: 1 base; junction bases outside the gene matches: 13. CDR1 and CDR2 from the germline V gene are SGHRS and YFSETQ. The length of the CDR3 is 18 residues.

The genes are TRBV25-1 and TRBJ1-2; D call uncertain. The ends were cut back, 1 base at V and 5 bases at J, with 11 bases in the middle. CDR3 length: 14 residues. Germline assignment: CDR1 MGHDK and CDR2 SYGVNS. The CDR3 nucleotides read TGTGCCAGCAGTGAATCCCCCTATCTGTATGGCTACACCTTC. Translating it yields CASSESPYLYGYTF.